These T cell receptor beta chains were read from a single sample in a study of blood T cell repertoires in COVID-19. Profiled with immunoSEQ multiplex PCR; TCRdb holds only in-frame clones, not every one. There are approximately 300,000 clones in the sample; around 91% occur only once, and around 4.4% lies in the top ten. The specimen was PBMCs or T cells enriched from blood (not recorded which). Source of these receptors: a woman between 18 and 30 years old with acute COVID-19. The CDR3 runs from the conserved cysteine through the conserved F or W. D genes are given only for firm matches. Size values are once, few and many counts, or a class for expanded clones, and some rows have none.

D	V	size	J	DNA	CDR3
TRBD2	TRBV28	NA	TRBJ2-5	TGTGCCAGCAGTCCGACTAGCGCCCTGCAAGAGACCCAGTACTTC	CASSPTSALQETQYF
NA	TRBV25-1	once	TRBJ1-1	TGTGCCAGCAGTGAAACACGCGGAAATACTGAAGCTTTCTTT	CASSETRGNTEAFF
NA	TRBV15	NA	TRBJ1-1	TGTGCCACCAGAACGAACTCGATGAACACTGAAGCTTTCTTT	CATRTNSMNTEAFF
NA	TRBV5-5	few	TRBJ2-7	TGTGCCAGCAGCCTCCAGGGTACCTACGAGCAGTACTTC	CASSLQGTYEQYF
NA	TRBV14	once	TRBJ1-3	TGTGCCAGCAGCCATAGTGGAAACACCATATATTTT	CASSHSGNTIYF
NA	TRBV2	NA	TRBJ1-2	TGTGCCAGCAGGGGACCTGGGGGCCCTGGCTACACCTTC	CASRGPGGPGYTF
TRBD2	TRBV3-1/TRBV3-2	NA	TRBJ2-7	TGTGCCAGCAGCCAAGTGGCGGGAGCCTACGAGCAGTACTTC	CASSQVAGAYEQYF
NA	TRBV9	NA	TRBJ1-5	TGTGCCAGCAGCAGCGGGGGGGGAGGTCAGCCCCAGCATTTT	CASSSGGGGQPQHF
TRBD2	TRBV3-1/TRBV3-2	once	TRBJ2-7	TGTGCCAGCAGCCCCGGTAGCGGGTCAAGCTCCTACGAGCAGTACTTC	CASSPGSGSSSYEQYF
NA	TRBV7-9	NA	TRBJ2-3	TGTGCCAGCAGTGGGGCAGGCGCAGATACGCAGTATTTT	CASSGAGADTQYF
NA	TRBV2	once	TRBJ1-5	TGTGCCAGCAGGGAAAACATCAATCAGCCCCAGCATTTT	CASRENINQPQHF
NA	TRBV10-2	NA	TRBJ2-7	TGCGCCAGCAAGGTCGGCGGGTCCTACGAGCAGTACTTC	CASKVGGSYEQYF
TRBD2	TRBV28	NA	TRBJ2-1	TGTGCCAGCAGTTTGGGGAGGGGAGGACACCCCTTCTACAATGAGCAGTTCTTC	CASSLGRGGHPFYNEQFF
TRBD1	TRBV2	NA	TRBJ1-4	TGTGCCAGCAGAGTAATTAGGGACAGAAGTGCAACTAATGAAAAACTGTTTTTT	CASRVIRDRSATNEKLFF
NA	TRBV5-4	NA	TRBJ1-1	TGTGCCAGCAGCTTAGTCGGGACACCTAGGGGGGAAGCTTTCTTT	CASSLVGTPRGEAFF
TRBD1	TRBV19	NA	TRBJ2-6	TGTGCCAGTATCATGGACAGGGGGGCCGGGGCCAACGTCCTGACTTTC	CASIMDRGAGANVLTF
TRBD1	TRBV9	NA	TRBJ1-1	TGTGCCAGCAGCTTAGGACCCAAACGGGACAGGGGAAGGTGGAACACTGAAGCTTTCTTT	CASSLGPKRDRGRWNTEAFF
TRBD1	TRBV28	few	TRBJ2-2	TGTGCCAGCCTCAGGGGGCCCAACACCGGGGAGCTGTTTTTT	CASLRGPNTGELFF
TRBD1	TRBV9	NA	TRBJ2-5	TGTGCCAGCAGCGCAGGGACAGGGGGCGCGGAGACCCAGTACTTC	CASSAGTGGAETQYF
NA	TRBV7-2	few	TRBJ1-1	TGTGCCAGCAGCCCTCAAGCCGCGGGGTTCACTGAAGCTTTCTTT	CASSPQAAGFTEAFF
NA	TRBV6-5	NA	TRBJ1-2	TGTGCCAGCACCATTCCGGGGGACCGCGATGGCTACACCTTC	CASTIPGDRDGYTF
NA	TRBV10-1	NA	TRBJ2-1	TGCGCCAGCAGTGAGCAGATCACCAATGAGCAGTTCTTC	CASSEQITNEQFF
TRBD1	TRBV27	NA	TRBJ1-1	TGTGCCAGCAGTTTATCCCCCGGGACAGGGGGCCCCTACACTGAAGCTTTCTTT	CASSLSPGTGGPYTEAFF
NA	TRBV24-1	few	TRBJ2-7	TGTGCCACCAGTGACTCCGTCTCCTACGAGCAGTACTTC	CATSDSVSYEQYF
TRBD2	TRBV3-1/TRBV3-2	once	TRBJ2-1	TGTGCCAGCAGCCAAGCAGCGGGAGTCAATGAGCAGTTCTTC	CASSQAAGVNEQFF
NA	TRBV27	NA	TRBJ2-7	TGTGCCAGCAGTTTTACTAGGAAAGACGAGCAGTACTTC	CASSFTRKDEQYF
NA	TRBV6-5	NA	TRBJ1-4	TGTGCCAGCGAGTGGGAAAAACTGTTTTTT	CASEWEKLFF